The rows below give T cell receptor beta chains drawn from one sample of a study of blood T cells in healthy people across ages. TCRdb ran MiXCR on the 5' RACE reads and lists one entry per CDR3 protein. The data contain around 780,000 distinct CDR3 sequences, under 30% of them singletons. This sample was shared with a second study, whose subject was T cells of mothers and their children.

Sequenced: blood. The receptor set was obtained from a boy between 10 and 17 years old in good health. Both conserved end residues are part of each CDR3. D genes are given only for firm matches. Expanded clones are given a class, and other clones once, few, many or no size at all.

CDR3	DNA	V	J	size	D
CASSPWRVAYEQYF	TGTGCCAGCAGTCCCTGGCGGGTGGCCTACGAGCAGTACTTC	TRBV12-3/TRBV12-4	TRBJ2-7	-	-
CASSYPDSGARGETQYF	TGTGCCAGCAGTTACCCCGATTCTGGGGCGAGAGGAGAGACCCAGTACTTC	TRBV6-5	TRBJ2-5	-	-
CASSETGNAEAFF	TGTGCCAGCAGCGAGACAGGGAACGCTGAAGCTTTCTTT	TRBV6-1	TRBJ1-1	-	TRBD1
CASSLAGMDEQFF	TGTGCCAGCAGCTTGGCCGGGATGGATGAGCAGTTCTTC	TRBV5-5	TRBJ2-1	-	-
CASSLDPGHSETQYF	TGTGCCAGCAGTTTAGATCCAGGTCACTCGGAGACCCAGTACTTC	TRBV27	TRBJ2-5	few	-
CAISEYSGEGNEQFF	TGTGCCATCAGTGAGTATAGCGGGGAAGGCAATGAGCAGTTCTTC	TRBV10-3	TRBJ2-1	few	TRBD2
CASSGQGVSTNEKLFF	TGTGCCAGCAGTGGACAGGGGGTTTCAACTAATGAAAAACTGTTTTTT	TRBV6-1	TRBJ1-4	-	TRBD1
CASSLTGARKQFF	TGTGCCAGCAGCCTCACCGGGGCGCGAAAGCAGTTCTTC	TRBV12-3/TRBV12-4	TRBJ2-1	few	-
CASSSRFGNSPLHF	TGTGCCAGCAGTTCCCGGTTCGGGAATTCACCCCTCCACTTT	TRBV12-3/TRBV12-4	TRBJ1-6	-	-
CASSLEPTDTQYF	TGCGCCAGCAGCTTGGAACCCACAGATACGCAGTATTTT	TRBV5-1	TRBJ2-3	-	-
CSARAGRFGTGTEAFF	TGCAGTGCTAGAGCGGGGAGGTTCGGGACGGGGACTGAAGCTTTCTTT	TRBV20-1	TRBJ1-1	-	-
CSATDGRTEAFF	TGCAGTGCTACTGACGGGAGGACTGAAGCTTTCTTT	TRBV20-1	TRBJ1-1	-	-
CASSHNSPLHF	TGTGCCAGCTCCCACAATTCACCCCTCCACTTT	TRBV19	TRBJ1-6	-	-
CSVEAGDRWGNEQFF	TGCAGCGTTGAAGCGGGGGACAGGTGGGGCAATGAGCAGTTCTTC	TRBV29-1	TRBJ2-1	-	TRBD1
CASRNPGLAGFYEQYF	TGCGCCAGCAGAAATCCCGGACTAGCGGGTTTCTACGAGCAGTACTTC	TRBV10-2	TRBJ2-7	-	TRBD2
CAIRTGTGGLGETQYF	TGTGCCATCCGCACCGGGACAGGGGGCTTGGGGGAGACCCAGTACTTC	TRBV10-3	TRBJ2-5	many	TRBD1
CASSFTPYEQYF	TGTGCCAGCAGCTTTACACCTTACGAGCAGTACTTC	TRBV7-2	TRBJ2-7	-	-
CASTSGTGVETQYF	TGTGCCAGCACTTCCGGGACAGGGGTTGAGACCCAGTACTTC	TRBV6-1	TRBJ2-5	-	TRBD1
CSVEPGGRIYNEQYF	TGCAGCGTTGAGCCGGGGGGACGGATCTACAATGAGCAGTACTTC	TRBV29-1	TRBJ2-7	-	TRBD2
CDSRIIEGSYEQYF	TGTGACAGCAGAATCATTGAGGGATCCTACGAGCAGTACTTC	TRBV6-5	TRBJ2-7	-	-
CASSYIGGVTNYGYTF	TGTGCCAGCAGTTACATCGGGGGGGTAACTAACTATGGCTACACCTTC	TRBV6-5	TRBJ1-2	few	-
CASSQTGTGEETQYF	TGTGCCAGCAGCCAAACCGGGACAGGGGAAGAGACCCAGTACTTC	TRBV3-1	TRBJ2-5	many	TRBD1
CASGLVKASPYEQYF	TGTGCTAGTGGTTTGGTAAAGGCTTCCCCCTACGAGCAGTACTTC	TRBV12-5	TRBJ2-7	-	-
CASRYGVNTEAFF	TGTGCCAGCAGGTACGGGGTGAACACCGAAGCTTTCTTT	TRBV12-3/TRBV12-4	TRBJ1-1	-	-
CASSSGTGREEQCF	TGCGCCAGCAGTTCCGGGACAGGCAGGGAGGAGCAGTGCTTC	TRBV5-1	TRBJ2-7	-	TRBD1
CASSSQASYNSPLHF	TGCGCCAGCAGCTCCCAAGCCTCCTATAATTCACCCCTCCACTTT	TRBV5-1	TRBJ1-6	-	-
CASSHPRDERGDTQYF	TGTGCCAGCAGCCATCCCCGGGATGAGAGGGGAGATACGCAGTATTTT	TRBV28	TRBJ2-3	-	-
CATSPQRGEKLFF	TGCGCCACCTCTCCGCAAAGAGGAGAAAAACTGTTTTTT	TRBV5-1	TRBJ1-4	-	-
CASSLSTDEQFF	TGTGCCAGCAGTTTATCAACAGACGAGCAGTTCTTC	TRBV28	TRBJ2-1	few	-
CASSSTEGNEKLFF	TGTGCCAGCAGCTCGACGGAGGGAAATGAAAAACTGTTTTTT	TRBV14	TRBJ1-4	-	-
CASSLVGAYSGNTIYF	TGTGCCAGCAGTTTAGTGGGGGCCTACTCTGGAAACACCATATATTTT	TRBV12-3/TRBV12-4	TRBJ1-3	-	-